This TCR beta chain stems from a study of Ad26.COV2.S vaccination and SARS-CoV-2 variants. In germline, CDR1 is MNHEY, CDR2 SVGAGI. V dropped 6 bases and J dropped 4 bases, with 12 bases sitting between them. The CDR3 totals 14 residues. Sequencing was performed with immunoSEQ multiplex PCR; in TCRdb, only in-frame clones are kept and a portion is missing. The sample yields hundreds of thousands of clones, around 92% seen once. The sample's treatment: about 20 received Ad26.COV2.S at low or high dose, single or two shots; about 5 received placebo; per-sample allocation not given. Repertoires come from day 63 after the first vaccine or placebo injection.

This chain links TRBV6-5 with TRBJ2-2; possibly TRBD1 or TRBD2 for D (5 bases each). The material sequenced was peripheral blood, taken in a trial of Ad26.COV2.S vaccine versus placebo. This receptor was taken from a person aged 18-65 years who received the Ad26.COV2.S COVID-19 vaccine or a placebo. The CDR3 spells CASRGDPTTGELFF. The CDR3 region has the DNA TGTGCCAGCAGGGGGGATCCGACCACCGGGGAGCTGTTTTTT.